These T cell receptor beta chains were read from a single sample in a study of CD8+CD57+ T cells in acquired aplastic anemia. TCRdb passed the reads through MiXCR, listing each CDR3 protein once. The sample contains some 170,000 distinct CDR3 sequences, around 48% of which appear only once. The sample taken for sequencing was sorted CD4+, CD8+, or CD8+CD57+ T cells (not recorded which) from PBMCs. These receptors were taken from a human donor with aplastic anemia. Both conserved end residues are part of each CDR3. The D gene is left open where the match is weak. Clone size is given for some rows only: seen once, a few or many times, or a class if the clone is expanded.

D,length,V,size,J,CDR3,DNA
NA,12,TRBV7-3,few,TRBJ1-1,CASSLKNTEAFF,TGTGCCAGCAGCCTGAAGAACACTGAAGCTTTCTTT
TRBD2,17,TRBV11-1,NA,TRBJ2-5,CASSPGTSAGGAETQYF,TGTGCCAGCAGCCCTGGGACTAGCGCGGGGGGAGCGGAGACCCAGTACTTC
TRBD2,14,TRBV20-1,NA,TRBJ2-7,CSASRGTRTNEQYF,TGCAGTGCTAGTAGGGGGACTAGGACGAACGAGCAGTACTTC
NA,11,TRBV19,NA,TRBJ1-6,CALPRGSPLHF,TGTGCCTTGCCAAGGGGTTCACCCCTCCACTTT
NA,14,TRBV12-3/TRBV12-4,NA,TRBJ1-4,CASSFQGSYEKLFF,TGTGCCAGCAGTTTCCAGGGGAGCTATGAAAAACTGTTTTTT
TRBD1,15,TRBV5-1,many,TRBJ2-7,CASSLNPTGVSEQYF,TGCGCCAGCAGCTTGAACCCGACAGGGGTGAGCGAGCAGTACTTC
TRBD2,15,TRBV10-3,NA,TRBJ2-7,CASSTPGLALYEQYF,TGTGCCAGCAGCACCCCGGGACTAGCGCTCTACGAGCAGTACTTC
NA,13,TRBV20-1,few,TRBJ2-2,CSARTAYTGELFF,TGCAGTGCGAGGACAGCATACACTGGGGAGCTGTTTTTT
NA,13,TRBV27,few,TRBJ2-2,CASSLKWTGELFF,TGTGCCAGCAGTTTGAAATGGACCGGGGAGCTGTTTTTT
NA,14,TRBV7-2,NA,TRBJ1-6,CASSFQGWNSPLHF,TGTGCCAGCAGCTTTCAGGGGTGGAATTCACCCCTCCACTTT
NA,14,TRBV12-3/TRBV12-4,many,TRBJ1-2,CASSFARAGYGYTF,TGTGCCAGCAGTTTCGCCAGGGCAGGGTATGGCTACACCTTC
NA,13,TRBV10-3,NA,TRBJ1-2,CAISVDSSYGYTF,TGTGCCATCAGTGTGGACAGCTCCTATGGCTACACCTTC
NA,16,TRBV6-5,few,TRBJ2-1,CASSYSTGAGQNEQFF,TGTGCCAGCAGTTACTCGACGGGGGCCGGTCAAAATGAGCAGTTCTTC
TRBD1,14,TRBV5-8,NA,TRBJ1-2,CASSLGEGGTGYTF,TGTGCCAGCAGCTTGGGTGAAGGGGGCACGGGCTACACCTTC
TRBD2,15,TRBV6-1,many,TRBJ2-7,CASRTGLGVSDEQYF,TGTGCCAGCAGAACCGGACTAGGTGTCTCCGACGAGCAGTACTTC
TRBD1,14,TRBV20-1,many,TRBJ2-5,CSASDRGIQETQYF,TGCAGTGCCTCGGACAGGGGGATCCAAGAGACCCAGTACTTC
NA,12,TRBV19,many,TRBJ1-1,CASSPRGGQAFF,TGTGCCAGTAGTCCCCGTGGGGGACAAGCTTTCTTT
TRBD1,16,TRBV28,NA,TRBJ1-1,CASSPLTQGRATEAFF,TGTGCCAGCAGTCCCCTGACACAGGGGAGGGCCACTGAAGCTTTCTTT
TRBD2,19,TRBV7-3,few,TRBJ2-3,CASSLKRGGGSGSADTQYF,TGTGCCAGCAGCTTAAAGCGGGGGGGCGGTTCGGGTAGTGCAGATACGCAGTATTTT
TRBD2,14,TRBV7-9,NA,TRBJ2-5,CASSFSGGWETQYF,TGTGCCAGCAGCTTTAGCGGGGGTTGGGAGACCCAGTACTTC
NA,15,TRBV5-6,many,TRBJ1-2,CASSVWGPAPYGYTF,TGTGCCAGCAGCGTCTGGGGGCCGGCCCCCTATGGCTACACCTTC
NA,16,TRBV20-1,NA,TRBJ1-1,CSARQGGGASGTEAFF,TGCAGTGCTAGACAGGGAGGTGGGGCCTCGGGCACTGAAGCTTTCTTT